A selection of T cell receptor beta chains follows, all from one sample in a study of patients and donors after allogeneic stem cell transplantation. One entry per CDR3 protein results from TCRdb running MiXCR on the RT-PCR reads. This table holds approximately 33,000 distinct CDR3 sequences, approximately 6.3% found once. Material for sequencing was blood, either unsorted or a sorted T cell fraction (not recorded which). All receptors come from a human donor who was either an allogeneic HSCT recipient or a stem cell or donor lymphocyte infusion donor (not recorded which). It is not recorded whose cells these are; they may come from a transplant donor. CDR3s include the opening cysteine and the closing phenylalanine or tryptophan. D genes are given only for firm matches. For some rows the clone size is stated as once, few or many, or as a class when expanded; others skip it.

d_call	clone_size	v_call	j_call	cdr3_nt	cdr3_aa
NA	few	TRBV20-1	TRBJ2-3	TGCAGTGCCCCAGGGGACTACCGCACAGATACGCAGTATTTT	CSAPGDYRTDTQYF
NA	many	TRBV28	TRBJ2-7	TGTGCCACTTCGGACTACACCTACGAGCAGTACTTC	CATSDYTYEQYF
TRBD2	NA	TRBV5-4	TRBJ2-1	TGTGCCAGCAGCAAACTAGCGGTAGCTACAGATGAGCAGTTCTTC	CASSKLAVATDEQFF
NA	few	TRBV7-2	TRBJ2-7	TGTGCCAGCCGTTTACGCCTGGCTTCCTACGAGCAGTACTTC	CASRLRLASYEQYF
NA	many	TRBV11-2	TRBJ2-3	TGTGCCAGCAGCTTAAACAGACTCACAGATACGCAGTATTTT	CASSLNRLTDTQYF
NA	NA	TRBV27	TRBJ2-1	TGTGCTTCGGGACACCAAGCCTACAATGAGCAGTTCTTC	CASGHQAYNEQFF
TRBD1	many	TRBV10-3	TRBJ1-4	TGTGCCATCAAACGGCAGGGGGATGAAAAACTGTTTTTT	CAIKRQGDEKLFF
TRBD1	NA	TRBV6-2/TRBV6-3	TRBJ2-3	TGTGCCAGCAGTTCGCCACAGGGGGGAAGCACAGATACGCAGTATTTT	CASSSPQGGSTDTQYF
NA	many	TRBV12-3/TRBV12-4	TRBJ1-3	TGTGCCAGCACCCGGTCTACTCCTGGAAACACCATATATTTT	CASTRSTPGNTIYF
NA	many	TRBV4-3	TRBJ1-1	TGCGCCAGCAGCCAATTCGCTACAGGGAACACTGAAGCTTTCTTT	CASSQFATGNTEAFF
NA	few	TRBV12-2	TRBJ1-3	TGTGCAAGTCGCATTCACCCACACTCCCTCTCTGAAAGCACCATATATTTT	CASRIHPHSLSESTIYF
NA	many	TRBV27	TRBJ1-1	TGTGCCAGCAGTAAATACGGTGGTGAAGCTTTCTTT	CASSKYGGEAFF
NA	many	TRBV2	TRBJ1-6	TGTGCCAGATCTAGGACGGACTGGGGGTCACCCCTCCACTTT	CARSRTDWGSPLHF